Listed below are T cell receptor beta chains from one sample, sequenced in a study of T cell repertoires in cytomegalovirus infection. TCRdb reprocessed the reads via MiXCR and lists one record per CDR3 protein. The sample has roughly 500,000 distinct CDR3 sequences; roughly a third are singletons. Antigen specificity for these receptors is unknown. Sequencing used cultured PBMCs, obtained from culture after CMV antigen stimulation. These receptor sequences come from a human donor in good health (CMV status not recorded). Some clones in this sample may be carry-over from other donors' samples. The CDR3 runs from the conserved cysteine through the conserved F or W. The D gene is left open where the match is weak. The listing skips clone size in some rows; elsewhere it reads once, few, many or a size class.

J gene: TRBJ2-7
V gene: TRBV7-2
clone size: .
D gene: .
CDR3 DNA: TGTGCCAGCAGCTTAGATCCCCATTACGAGCAGTACTTC
CDR3 protein: CASSLDPHYEQYF

J gene: TRBJ2-1
V gene: TRBV15
clone size: .
D gene: TRBD2
CDR3 DNA: TGTGCCACCAGCAGAGGACTAGCGGGAGGATCCTACAATGAGCAGTTCTTC
CDR3 protein: CATSRGLAGGSYNEQFF

J gene: TRBJ2-7
V gene: TRBV4-3
clone size: .
D gene: TRBD2
CDR3 DNA: TGCGCCAGCAGCCAAGATGGCGGGAGGGCGACCGAGCAGTACTTC
CDR3 protein: CASSQDGGRATEQYF

J gene: TRBJ2-4
V gene: TRBV6-6
clone size: few
D gene: .
CDR3 DNA: TGTGCCAGCAAGGGAAATGCCGGGCTCATTCAGTACTTC
CDR3 protein: CASKGNAGLIQYF

J gene: TRBJ2-3
V gene: TRBV28
clone size: .
D gene: TRBD2
CDR3 DNA: TGTGCCAGCGGGAACCTAGCGGGATTGACTAATACGCAGTATTTT
CDR3 protein: CASGNLAGLTNTQYF

J gene: TRBJ2-1
V gene: TRBV2
clone size: many
D gene: .
CDR3 DNA: TGTGCCAGCAGTCAAGACCGATGGAGTGAGCAGTTCTTC
CDR3 protein: CASSQDRWSEQFF

J gene: TRBJ2-6
V gene: TRBV7-3
clone size: few
D gene: .
CDR3 DNA: TGTGCCAGCAGCTTCGAACGTTCTGGGGCCAACGTCCTGACTTTC
CDR3 protein: CASSFERSGANVLTF

J gene: TRBJ1-3
V gene: TRBV9
clone size: few
D gene: TRBD1
CDR3 DNA: TGTGCCAGCAGCCCGGACAGGGGAGCGGGTCCTGGAAACACCATATATTTT
CDR3 protein: CASSPDRGAGPGNTIYF

J gene: TRBJ1-5
V gene: TRBV6-2/TRBV6-3
clone size: .
D gene: .
CDR3 DNA: TGTGCCAGCAACAAGGGGGGGAGCAATCAGCCCCAGCATTTT
CDR3 protein: CASNKGGSNQPQHF

J gene: TRBJ2-4
V gene: TRBV9
clone size: many
D gene: TRBD1
CDR3 DNA: TGTGCCAGCAGCCCAACCGGGACAGGGGGTGTTAAAAACATTCAGTACTTC
CDR3 protein: CASSPTGTGGVKNIQYF

J gene: TRBJ2-1
V gene: TRBV20-1
clone size: .
D gene: TRBD2
CDR3 DNA: TGCAGTGCTAATAACCTAGCGGGAGACAATGAGCAGTTCTTC
CDR3 protein: CSANNLAGDNEQFF

J gene: TRBJ2-5
V gene: TRBV7-2
clone size: many
D gene: .
CDR3 DNA: TGTGCCAGCAGCGTAAACGGCCAGGCGCTAGAGACCCAGTACTTC
CDR3 protein: CASSVNGQALETQYF

J gene: TRBJ1-1
V gene: TRBV6-2/TRBV6-3
clone size: few
D gene: .
CDR3 DNA: TGTGCCAGCAGTTACTCGACGGGACTTAAAGAAGCTTTCTTT
CDR3 protein: CASSYSTGLKEAFF

J gene: TRBJ2-7
V gene: TRBV4-1
clone size: few
D gene: .
CDR3 DNA: TGCGCCAGCAGCCAACCATCGGGTTACGAGCAGTACTTC
CDR3 protein: CASSQPSGYEQYF

J gene: TRBJ1-2
V gene: TRBV12-3/TRBV12-4
clone size: .
D gene: TRBD1
CDR3 DNA: TGTGCCAGCAGTTCGGGACAGGGGATGGGGGGCCACACCTTC
CDR3 protein: CASSSGQGMGGHTF

J gene: TRBJ2-2
V gene: TRBV2
clone size: few
D gene: TRBD2
CDR3 DNA: TGTGCCAGCGATAGCGGGAGGGCTGGCACCGGGGAGCTGTTTTTT
CDR3 protein: CASDSGRAGTGELFF

J gene: TRBJ2-7
V gene: TRBV7-6
clone size: .
D gene: .
CDR3 DNA: TGTGCCAGCAGCTTAGAGTCCCCTGCGGGCGAGCAGTACTTC
CDR3 protein: CASSLESPAGEQYF

J gene: TRBJ1-1
V gene: TRBV7-3
clone size: .
D gene: .
CDR3 DNA: TGTGCCAGCAGCTTACAGGGGAATAGTCCTGAAGCTTTCTTT
CDR3 protein: CASSLQGNSPEAFF

J gene: TRBJ2-2
V gene: TRBV6-2/TRBV6-3
clone size: few
D gene: .
CDR3 DNA: TGTGCCAGCAGGACAGGCTTATACACCGGGGAGCTGTTTTTT
CDR3 protein: CASRTGLYTGELFF

J gene: TRBJ1-2
V gene: TRBV20-1
clone size: .
D gene: .
CDR3 DNA: TGCAGTGCTAATGAGGGGAATGGCTACACCTTC
CDR3 protein: CSANEGNGYTF

J gene: TRBJ2-3
V gene: TRBV28
clone size: few
D gene: .
CDR3 DNA: TGTGCCAGCACCTCCAGGGAAGAGTTCACAGATACGCAGTATTTT
CDR3 protein: CASTSREEFTDTQYF

J gene: TRBJ2-2
V gene: TRBV5-1
clone size: .
D gene: .
CDR3 DNA: TGCGCCAGCAGCCCCGGGCTGGGGCCTTCCTCTTCCGGGGAGCTGTTTTTT
CDR3 protein: CASSPGLGPSSSGELFF

J gene: TRBJ1-5
V gene: TRBV19
clone size: .
D gene: .
CDR3 DNA: TGTGCCAGTAGTATAGATGGGCAGGGAGGACAGCCCCAGCATTTT
CDR3 protein: CASSIDGQGGQPQHF

J gene: TRBJ1-1
V gene: TRBV7-2
clone size: .
D gene: .
CDR3 DNA: TGTGCCAGCAGCTCCAATTTCTTAGGCTTGAACACTGAAGCTTTCTTT
CDR3 protein: CASSSNFLGLNTEAFF

J gene: TRBJ2-1
V gene: TRBV20-1
clone size: .
D gene: TRBD2
CDR3 DNA: TGCAGTGCTCAGCCACTAGCGGGTATTTACAATGAGCAGTTCTTC
CDR3 protein: CSAQPLAGIYNEQFF

J gene: TRBJ1-2
V gene: TRBV7-2
clone size: many
D gene: .
CDR3 DNA: TGTGCCAGCACCCCTCCACGGACAGAGGGATATGGCTACACCTTC
CDR3 protein: CASTPPRTEGYGYTF

J gene: TRBJ1-1
V gene: TRBV7-6
clone size: .
D gene: .
CDR3 DNA: TGTGCCAGCAGCCCCAGGGCAGAGAACACTGAAGCTTTCTTT
CDR3 protein: CASSPRAENTEAFF

J gene: TRBJ1-1
V gene: TRBV19
clone size: few
D gene: .
CDR3 DNA: TGTGCCAGTAGTACTAGGCCAGGTACGAACACTGAAGCTTTCTTT
CDR3 protein: CASSTRPGTNTEAFF

J gene: TRBJ2-4
V gene: TRBV12-3/TRBV12-4
clone size: few
D gene: .
CDR3 DNA: TGTGCCAGCAGCTTTGACTGGAGGGGGAAAAACATTCAGTACTTC
CDR3 protein: CASSFDWRGKNIQYF

J gene: TRBJ2-7
V gene: TRBV28
clone size: many
D gene: .
CDR3 DNA: TGTGCCAGTAACCCTGGCAGGGGATCCTACGAGCAGTACTTC
CDR3 protein: CASNPGRGSYEQYF

J gene: TRBJ2-2
V gene: TRBV7-3
clone size: many
D gene: .
CDR3 DNA: TGTGCCAGCAGGACGAACACCGGGGAGCTGTTTTTT
CDR3 protein: CASRTNTGELFF

J gene: TRBJ2-1
V gene: TRBV6-1
clone size: .
D gene: .
CDR3 DNA: TGTGCCAGCAGTGAAGCGGGGTTTGAGCAGTTCTTC
CDR3 protein: CASSEAGFEQFF

J gene: TRBJ1-2
V gene: TRBV7-8
clone size: .
D gene: TRBD1
CDR3 DNA: TGTGCCAGCAGCTTTACGGTGGACAGGGGGCGCTTGGACTATGGCTACACCTTC
CDR3 protein: CASSFTVDRGRLDYGYTF

J gene: TRBJ1-1
V gene: TRBV15
clone size: many
D gene: TRBD1
CDR3 DNA: TGTGCCACCAGCTCCAGGGGGGGGTTTACTGAAGCTTTCTTT
CDR3 protein: CATSSRGGFTEAFF

J gene: TRBJ1-3
V gene: TRBV7-6
clone size: .
D gene: .
CDR3 DNA: TGTGCCAGCAGCTTCAAGCCTGACCTCTCTGGAAACACCATATATTTT
CDR3 protein: CASSFKPDLSGNTIYF

J gene: TRBJ1-3
V gene: TRBV5-1
clone size: .
D gene: .
CDR3 DNA: TGCGCCAGCAGCTCTGGCGAGAATGGAAACACCATATATTTT
CDR3 protein: CASSSGENGNTIYF

J gene: TRBJ1-3
V gene: TRBV19
clone size: .
D gene: TRBD1
CDR3 DNA: TGTGCCAGTAGGGACAGGGGGCCCCCCGGAAACACCATATATTTT
CDR3 protein: CASRDRGPPGNTIYF

J gene: TRBJ2-1
V gene: TRBV12-3/TRBV12-4
clone size: .
D gene: TRBD1
CDR3 DNA: TGTGCCAGCGGGACAGAAAACAATGAGCAGTTCTTC
CDR3 protein: CASGTENNEQFF

J gene: TRBJ2-5
V gene: TRBV12-5
clone size: few
D gene: TRBD2
CDR3 DNA: TGTGCTAGTGGTCCGGCGGGGGGAGAAGAGACCCAGTACTTC
CDR3 protein: CASGPAGGEETQYF

J gene: TRBJ2-7
V gene: TRBV12-3/TRBV12-4
clone size: .
D gene: .
CDR3 DNA: TGTGCCAGCAGAGTCGTGGGTACCGAGCAGTACTTC
CDR3 protein: CASRVVGTEQYF

J gene: TRBJ2-2
V gene: TRBV7-4
clone size: .
D gene: TRBD2
CDR3 DNA: TGTGCCAGCAGCTTATCGGCTAGCGGGACGAACACCGGGGAGCTGTTTTTT
CDR3 protein: CASSLSASGTNTGELFF

J gene: TRBJ2-1
V gene: TRBV7-9
clone size: .
D gene: .
CDR3 DNA: TGTGCCAGTCAGGGTTGGTTTGACAATGAGCAGTTCTTC
CDR3 protein: CASQGWFDNEQFF

J gene: TRBJ2-1
V gene: TRBV7-8
clone size: many
D gene: TRBD2
CDR3 DNA: TGTGCCAGCAGCCCAAGGACTAGCGGCCCCTACAATGAGCAGTTCTTC
CDR3 protein: CASSPRTSGPYNEQFF